One sample yielded the 2 T cell receptor beta chains listed below, sequenced in a study of response to subunit inactivated influenza vaccine. TCRdb ran MiXCR on the RT-PCR reads and lists one entry per CDR3 protein. The sample contains about 650,000 distinct CDR3 sequences, 11% to 15% of which appear only once. Sequenced here: PBMCs from blood, sampled less than 15 days before vaccination. All receptors come from a man in his forties or fifties who received an inactivated influenza vaccine.

The rearrangement uses TRBV7-8 and TRBJ1-1; weak D call: TRBD1 (5 bases). This CDR3 region has 16 residues. V dropped 5 bases and J dropped 0 bases, with 16 bases sitting between them. Germline CDR1 reads SGHVS; CDR2 reads FQNEAQ. The CDR3 region has the DNA TGTGCCAGCAGCCTGGGGCACAGACGAGTGAACACTGAAGCTTTCTTT. Translating it yields CASSLGHRRVNTEAFF.

This clonotype appeared many times. This rearrangement joins TRBV2 to TRBJ2-1; D is uncertain. Germline V gene data show CDR1 as SNHLY and CDR2 as FYNNEI. The CDR3 spans 13 residues. V shed 5 bases and J shed 10 bases, with 15 bases lying between them. Here the CDR3 reads CASSISPATEQFF. The CDR3 DNA sequence: TGTGCCAGCAGTATCTCGCCTGCTACCGAGCAGTTCTTC.